This T cell receptor beta chain appears in the sequencing data of a study of CD8 T cells in Susac syndrome (dated by TCRdb to between 2018 and 2020). In the study overall: Of the Susac syndrome patients who were sequenced, more than five had clinically active disease and roughly 8 were in clinical remission. At blood withdrawal, Susac syndrome patients were either therapy-naive, taking corticosteroids (in some cases with IVIg as well), or taking IVIg alone. The study used repertoire sequencing to test whether antigen drove CD8+ T cell activation and differentiation in Susac syndrome.

Peripheral blood CD8+ and CD4+ T cells from healthy donors, Susac syndrome patients and multiple sclerosis patients were profiled using high-throughput TCR beta sequencing. Recently defined diagnostic criteria for definite or probable disease were met by the Susac syndrome patients. Bulk CD8+ and CD4+ T cells were purified by magnetic negative isolation, while CD8+ TEMRA cells were enriched using FACS. Blood was collected in EDTA tubes and processed within 24 hours, with PBMCs isolated through density gradient centrifugation. PBMCs intended for TCR sequencing were frozen in liquid nitrogen and were later thawed in a 37 degrees C water bath. The sorted or isolated CD4+, CD8+ and CD8+ TEMRA cells had a purity of 90% or higher. There are 15 amino acids in the CDR3, from cysteine to phenylalanine inclusive. Only the CDR3 DNA is retained, 45 bases long and in frame from the first base. Via the germline V gene, CDR1 is SGHAT and CDR2 FQNNGV. Trimming removed 5 bases from V and 7 bases from J, leaving 21 bases between the germline ends.

General conclusions and limits of the study: The study acknowledged that relatively few individuals were included in the TCR sequencing and HLA analysis. No clonal expansion was detected in the CD4+ T cell repertoire of Susac syndrome patients.

RNA was extracted using the RNeasy kit, and roughly 0.45 to 1 ug of the RNA was reverse transcribed with random hexamers. TCR beta CDR3 regions were amplified with the immunoSEQ multiplex PCR assay covering 54 Vbeta and 13 Jbeta segments. PCR amplification bias was corrected by using a synthetic template baseline for primer optimization and computational correction. On the authors' methods: Only productive sequences were kept, with reads annotated to V, D and J genes according to IMGT and analyzed in immunoSEQ Analyzer. Clonality was calculated as one minus the Shannon entropy normalized by log2 of the number of productive unique sequences. Public and private clones were assessed among the 100 most prevalent clones of each patient and control. Clones were defined as Susac-specific when absent from the healthy and MS cohorts, from 1052 published viral clones and from other ImmuneACCESS disease sequences. TCRdb's own reprocessing of the public reads used fastp at Q25 and MiXCR and kept productive beta chains. Each entry is one CDR3 protein sequence, shown with its most common DNA and genes. TCRdb's processing, not the authors', yielded these V and J calls. The sample table lists some 200,000 distinct CDR3 sequences, around nine tenths of them with a count of one. The ten largest clones represent roughly 0.087% of the sample.

A word on this clonotype: The specificity of this receptor is unknown. No base qualities exist here, and no much larger clone lies one base off it.

The clonotype originates from a human donor with Susac syndrome. Sequencing input: CD4+ T cells from PBMCs. The chain links TRBV11-2 with TRBJ2-7; no D gene call is confident. The sequenced DNA is TGTGCCAGCAGCACCCCCGTAGGGCCCGCTCGGGAGCAGTACTTC. This sequence encodes CASSTPVGPAREQYF. With all but the CDR3 taken from the reference TRBV11-2 and TRBJ2-7 genes, the full variable domain is: EAGVAQSPRYKIIEKRQSVAFWCNPISGHATLYWYQQILGQGPKLLIQFQNNGVVDDSQLPKDRFSAERLKGVDSTLKIQPAKLEDSAVYLCASSTPVGPAREQYFGPGTRLTVT.